Below are 23 T cell receptor beta chains sequenced from a single sample in a study of blood T cell repertoires in COVID-19. Clones were read by immunoSEQ multiplex PCR, and TCRdb kept only the in-frame ones, dropping some. The sample has under 150,000 clones, about 90% seen once; the top ten hold roughly 18%. Sample: peripheral blood. The receptors derive from a woman aged 50 to 65 who had recovered from COVID-19.

This clone was picked up a small number of times. V and J are TRBV6-2 or TRBV6-3 and TRBJ2-1; possibly TRBD2 for D (7 bases). The germline V gene has CDR1 MNHEY and CDR2 SVGEGT. The CDR3 consists of 14 residues. Trimming cost V 5 bases and J 8 bases, with 16 bases left between them. The CDR3 DNA is TGTGCCAGCAGTCCCCGACTAGGGGGGGATGAGCAGTTCTTC. Amino acid sequence: CASSPRLGGDEQFF.

The V and J genes are TRBV5-4 and TRBJ2-5; 7 bases map to TRBD1. Unmatched junction bases numbered 11, after V lost 5 bases and J lost 1 base. In germline, CDR1 is SGHNT, CDR2 YYREEE (reference sequence). CDR3 length: 16 residues. The CDR3, as DNA: TGTGCCAGCAGTAAACCTACGACAGGGCCCCAAGAGACCCAGTACTTC. It translates to CASSKPTTGPQETQYF.

The rearrangement links TRBV18 to TRBJ1-2, with TRBD1 as a possible D gene (5 bases). Per the germline V gene, CDR1 is KGHSH and CDR2 is LQKENI. The CDR3 length is 15 residues. The V end lost 1 base, the J end lost 6 bases, and 15 bases lay between the germline ends. CDR3 residues: CASSPQDGGVHGYTF. In DNA form, the CDR3 reads TGTGCCAGCTCACCACAAGATGGGGGGGTCCATGGCTACACCTTC.

This chain joins TRBV9 and TRBJ2-2; perhaps TRBD2 as D (7 bases). The germline V gene has CDR1 SGDLS and CDR2 YYNGEE. This CDR3 region has 16 residues. Between the trimmed V and J ends, which lost 6 bases and 3 bases, there was a span of 18 bases. DNA for the CDR3: TGTGCCAGCACCCCAAATGGGGGGGCGTACACCGGGGAGCTGTTTTTT. This encodes CASTPNGGAYTGELFF.

The chain links TRBV2 to TRBJ2-6; D might be TRBD1 (6 bases). V was trimmed by 6 bases and J by 0 bases, leaving 12 bases between them. CDR1 SNHLY and CDR2 FYNNEI come from the germline V gene. The CDR3 sequence is 16 residues long. CDR3 loop: CASSRTALSGANVLTF. The CDR3, as DNA: TGTGCCAGCAGCAGGACAGCTCTCTCTGGGGCCAACGTCCTGACTTTC.

This chain uses TRBV7-2 with TRBJ2-5; 11 positions agree with TRBD2. V trimming: 1 base; J trimming: 5 bases; junction bases outside the gene matches: 9. The CDR3 runs to 17 residues. CDR1 and CDR2 from the germline V gene are SGHTA and FQGNSA. The CDR3 bases are TGTGCCAGCAGCTTAGGCGTAGCGGGGGGGCCCCGGGAGACCCAGTACTTC. Protein: CASSLGVAGGPRETQYF.

This chain joins TRBV12-3 or TRBV12-4 and TRBJ2-1; the D gene is possibly TRBD1 (5 bases). Trimming pared 6 bases from V and 6 bases from J, leaving 12 bases between. The CDR3 sequence is 13 residues long. The CDR3 region has the DNA TGTGCCAGCAGCTTACAGGAATCCAATGAGCAGTTCTTC. It translates to CASSLQESNEQFF.

The V gene is TRBV19, the J gene TRBJ1-2; TRBD1 matches at 8 bases. This CDR3 comprises 15 residues. With V trimmed by 4 bases and J by 0 bases, 4 bases remained unmatched. CDR1 and CDR2 (germline): LNHDA, SQIVND (reference sequence). The CDR3: CASSRTGKANYGYTF. The CDR3 coding sequence is TGTGCCAGTAGTAGGACAGGGAAAGCTAACTATGGCTACACCTTC.

This chain links TRBV10-1 with TRBJ2-1; a possible D gene is TRBD2 (5 bases). CDR1 and CDR2 (germline): WNHNN, SYGVQD (reference sequence). V shed 2 bases and J shed 0 bases, with 11 bases lying between them. This CDR3 region has 16 residues. CDR3: CASSEGSGSSYNEQFF. The CDR3 DNA reads as TGCGCCAGCAGTGAGGGAAGCGGAAGCTCCTACAATGAGCAGTTCTTC.

To note about this clone: Since no conserved phenylalanine or tryptophan closes the CDR3, a read error is the likely cause. It is unclear where the CDR3 begins or ends on the DNA, so no DNA is shown, and the CDR3 is as TCRdb lists it. This sequence joins TRBV19 and TRBJ1-1. Germline-derived CDR1 and CDR2 are LNHDA and SQIVND (reference sequence). The CDR3 has 13 amino acids, counting both end residues. CDR3 amino acids: CASSDSGWERVFS.

The J gene is TRBJ1-2, the V gene TRBV5-6; D is possibly TRBD1 (5 bases). The CDR3 is made up of 16 amino acids. V was cut by 6 bases and J by 4 bases, with 22 bases left in between. Germline lookup yields CDR1 SGHDT and CDR2 YYEEEE. The DNA for the CDR3 is TGTGCCAGCACCTTTTGGGACTTACAGTCGCGCTATGGCTACACCTTC. Its translation is CASTFWDLQSRYGYTF.

V gene TRBV10-3 combines with J gene TRBJ2-4; 7 bases line up with TRBD2. The CDR3 totals 13 residues. With V trimmed by 8 bases and J by 7 bases, 8 bases remained unmatched. The germline V gene encodes CDR1 ENHRY and CDR2 SYGVKD. CDR3 amino acids: CAIGEGSPNIQYF. Here the CDR3 DNA reads TGTGCCATCGGGGAGGGCAGCCCCAACATTCAGTACTTC.

J is TRBJ1-5 and V is TRBV19; D is unclear. The CDR3 has 16 amino acids. Germline CDR1 LNHDA, CDR2 SQIVND (reference sequence). Trimming left V 5 bases short and J 7 bases short, with 21 bases between. CDR3 DNA: TGTGCCAGTAGTCCGGGGATCTTCACCGGGAAGCAGCCCCAGCATTTT. This encodes CASSPGIFTGKQPQHF.

The chain employs TRBV6-5 and TRBJ2-2; TRBD1 might be the D (5 bases). Trimming removed 0 bases at V and 2 bases at J, with 10 bases between. This CDR3 has 16 amino acids. Germline V gives CDR1 MNHEY, CDR2 SVGAGI. CDR3 in DNA: TGTGCCAGCAGTTACTCCATGGGGCAAAACACCGGGGAGCTGTTTTTT. Residues: CASSYSMGQNTGELFF.

The chain carries TRBV24-1 and TRBJ2-2, with 7 bases that match TRBD2. V lost 5 bases to trimming and J lost 3 bases; unmatched junction nucleotides: 2. The CDR3 length is 14 residues. Germline CDR1 reads KGHDR; CDR2 reads SFDVKD. Here the CDR3 reads CATSGAGDTGELFF. Here the CDR3 DNA reads TGTGCCACCAGTGGGGCGGGAGACACCGGGGAGCTGTTTTTT.

The chain recombines TRBV19 with TRBJ1-2, with 8 bases identical to TRBD1. The CDR3 is made up of 13 amino acids. J gave up 3 bases and V 10 bases, and 7 bases lay outside the gene matches. Germline V lookup: CDR1 LNHDA, CDR2 SQIVND (reference sequence). The CDR3 loop reads CATTLDRDYGYTF. CDR3 DNA: TGTGCCACCACGCTGGACAGGGACTATGGCTACACCTTC.

V gene TRBV19 combines with J gene TRBJ2-1; 7 nucleotides match TRBD1. CDR3 size: 17 residues. Per the germline V gene, CDR1 is LNHDA and CDR2 is SQIVND (reference sequence). The V and J ends lost 5 bases and 0 bases, in that order; junction bases with no gene match: 10. The CDR3 is CASSPEGGLNSYNEQFF. As DNA, the CDR3 is TGTGCCAGTAGTCCCGAAGGGGGCTTAAACTCCTACAATGAGCAGTTCTTC. Supplemented by reference TRBV19 and TRBJ2-1, the full variable domain reads DGGITQSPKYLFRKEGQNVTLSCEQNLNHDAMYWYRQDPGQGLRLIYYSQIVNDFQKGDIAEGYSVSREKKESFPLTVTSAQKNPTAFYLCASSPEGGLNSYNEQFFGPGTRLTVL.

This chain connects TRBV7-2 to TRBJ1-2; D unresolved. Germline V gene lookup returns CDR1 SGHTA and CDR2 FQGNSA. The V and J ends lost 1 base and 2 bases respectively, with 5 bases between them. The CDR3 spans 13 residues. The CDR3 is CASSLVQNYGYTF. CDR3 in DNA: TGTGCCAGCAGCTTAGTACAGAACTATGGCTACACCTTC.

Points on this clone: Other DNA sequences from this sample encode an identical CDR3 as well. The V gene is TRBV9, the J gene TRBJ1-3, with TRBD1 matching over 7 bases. CDR3 size: 16 residues. Germline V lookup: CDR1 SGDLS, CDR2 YYNGEE. J gave up 2 bases and V 4 bases, and 9 bases lay outside the gene matches. The CDR3 reads CASSPRDRATGNTIYF. The CDR3 DNA reads TGTGCCAGCAGCCCCCGGGACAGAGCGACTGGAAACACCATATATTTT.

The CDR3 loop is CASSHMNLAVTGELFF. The CDR3 DNA follows: TGTGCCAGCAGTCATATGAACCTAGCGGTTACCGGGGAGCTGTTTTTT. The J gene is TRBJ2-2, the V gene TRBV9; TRBD2 agrees at 7 bases. J gave up 5 bases and V 5 bases, and 12 bases lay outside the gene matches. Germline V CDR1 and CDR2: SGDLS, YYNGEE. This CDR3 is 16 amino acids long.

The rearrangement links TRBV6-5 to TRBJ1-2; D is perhaps TRBD1 (6 bases). In germline, CDR1 is MNHEY, CDR2 SVGAGI. V was cut by 5 bases and J by 8 bases, with 12 bases left in between. This CDR3 is 12 amino acids long. The CDR3 DNA reads as TGTGCCAGCAGTAGACCTCAGGGGGGCTACACCTTC. Protein product: CASSRPQGGYTF.

J is TRBJ1-1 and V is TRBV29-1; 10 nucleotides agree with TRBD1. This CDR3 spans 13 amino acids. The ends lost 6 bases at V and 0 bases at J; junction bases unmatched: 1. The germline V gene encodes CDR1 SQVTM and CDR2 ANQGSEA. In DNA, the CDR3 is TGCAGCGTGGGACAGGGGTTGAACACTGAAGCTTTCTTT. Its translation: CSVGQGLNTEAFF. The full variable domain, rest sourced from reference TRBV29-1 and TRBJ1-1, is SAVISQKPSRDICQRGTSLTIQCQVDSQVTMMFWYRQQPGQSLTLIATANQGSEATYESGFVIDKFPISRPNLTFSTLTVSNMSPEDSSIYLCSVGQGLNTEAFFGQGTRLTVV.

This clone was detected only once. V gene TRBV7-2 combines with J gene TRBJ2-1; TRBD2 agrees at 8 bases. This CDR3 region has 15 residues. The germline V gene encodes CDR1 SGHTA and CDR2 FQGNSA. J was trimmed by 2 bases and V by 1 base; bases with no gene match: 1. This CDR3 is CASSLVSGAYNEQFF. CDR3 DNA: TGTGCCAGCAGCTTAGTTAGCGGGGCCTACAATGAGCAGTTCTTC. The full variable domain, rest sourced from reference TRBV7-2 and TRBJ2-1, is GAGVSQSPSNKVTEKGKDVELRCDPISGHTALYWYRQSLGQGLEFLIYFQGNSAPDKSGLPSDRFSAERTGGSVSTLTIQRTQQEDSAVYLCASSLVSGAYNEQFFGPGTRLTVL.